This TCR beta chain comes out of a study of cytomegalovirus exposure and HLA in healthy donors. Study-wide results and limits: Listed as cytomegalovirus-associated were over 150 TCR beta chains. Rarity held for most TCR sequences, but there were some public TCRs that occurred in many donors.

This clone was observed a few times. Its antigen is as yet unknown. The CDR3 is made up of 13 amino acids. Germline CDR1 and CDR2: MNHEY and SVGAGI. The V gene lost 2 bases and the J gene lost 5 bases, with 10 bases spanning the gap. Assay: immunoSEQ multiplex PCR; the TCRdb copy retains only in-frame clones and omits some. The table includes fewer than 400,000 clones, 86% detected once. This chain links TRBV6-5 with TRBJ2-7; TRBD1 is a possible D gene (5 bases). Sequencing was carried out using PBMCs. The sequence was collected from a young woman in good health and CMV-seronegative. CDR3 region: CASSYARANEQYF. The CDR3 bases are TGTGCCAGCAGTTACGCCAGGGCCAACGAGCAGTACTTC.